The clone carrying this TCR beta chain was counted only a few times. The data originate from a study of T-cell memory formation after mild COVID-19. TCRdb redid the calling of the 5' RACE reads with MiXCR, one entry per CDR3 protein. This table has some 300,000 distinct CDR3 sequences, under 25% appearing once. This TCR came from a man between 18 and 29 years old who had mild COVID-19 (a few samples of this study predate the infection). Cell type and time point are not known. The sample consisted of PBMCs or a T cell subset sorted from them (not recorded which).

This chain's CDR3 is CASSLQEEQYF. DNA for the CDR3: TGTGCCAGCTCACTTCAGGAAGAGCAGTACTTC. The chain has TRBV18 and TRBJ2-7, with D unresolved. This CDR3 spans 11 amino acids. Trimming cost V 4 bases and J 7 bases, with 8 bases left between them. CDR1 is KGHSH and CDR2 is LQKENI in the germline V gene.